This is a list of T cell receptor beta chains from one sample in a study of T cells in Graves' hyperthyroidism and ophthalmopathy. TCRdb itself ran the multiplex PCR reads through MiXCR, one entry per CDR3 protein. Here the sample spans approximately 690,000 distinct CDR3 sequences, roughly 14% being singletons. The sample consisted of blood. The receptors stem from a woman aged 45-65 years with Graves' ophthalmopathy. CDR3s include the opening cysteine and the closing phenylalanine or tryptophan. The D gene is left open where the match is weak. The size entry is marked missing in some rows and otherwise reads once, few, many or a size class.

d_call	v_call	j_call	clone_size	cdr3_aa	cdr3_nt
TRBD1	TRBV6-4	TRBJ1-1	.	CASRARDRGADAEAFF	TGTGCCAGCAGGGCCAGGGACAGGGGGGCGGACGCTGAAGCTTTCTTT
TRBD2	TRBV19	TRBJ2-1	.	CASRPTSGRSEQFF	TGTGCCAGTAGACCAACTAGCGGGAGAAGTGAGCAGTTCTTC
TRBD2	TRBV7-2	TRBJ2-3	many	CASSLAALAGVLDTQYF	TGTGCCAGCAGCTTAGCGGCACTAGCGGGAGTTTTAGATACGCAGTATTTT
.	TRBV5-1	TRBJ1-4	many	CASSLGSTEKLFF	TGCGCCAGCAGCTTGGGTTCAACTGAAAAACTGTTTTTT
.	TRBV20-1	TRBJ1-6	many	CSASLTGILSPLHF	TGCAGTGCATCCCTTACAGGGATCCTCTCACCCCTCCACTTT
.	TRBV6-5	TRBJ1-6	many	CASSYSRGWGSPLHF	TGTGCCAGCAGTTACTCTCGGGGTTGGGGTTCACCCCTCCACTTT
.	TRBV18	TRBJ2-7	many	CASSPATVPYEQYF	TGTGCCAGCTCACCGGCGACTGTACCCTACGAGCAGTACTTC
TRBD1	TRBV6-2/TRBV6-3	TRBJ2-3	many	CASSYPGTGYTDTQYF	TGTGCCAGCAGTTATCCCGGGACAGGATACACAGATACGCAGTATTTT
.	TRBV7-9	TRBJ2-1	many	CASSPGPDYNEQFF	TGTGCCAGCAGCCCCGGGCCTGACTACAATGAGCAGTTCTTC
.	TRBV12-3/TRBV12-4	TRBJ2-2	.	CASSLGDPGELFF	TGTGCCAGCAGTTTAGGGGACCCCGGGGAGCTGTTTTTT
.	TRBV18	TRBJ1-1	many	CASSPIVLNTEAFF	TGTGCCAGCTCACCAATCGTTCTGAACACTGAAGCTTTCTTT
TRBD2	TRBV12-3/TRBV12-4	TRBJ2-1	few	CASTNSGSSYNEQFF	TGTGCCAGCACCAACAGCGGGAGCTCCTACAATGAGCAGTTCTTC
.	TRBV29-1	TRBJ1-2	few	CSVGSGYTF	TGCAGCGTTGGAAGTGGCTACACCTTC
TRBD2	TRBV18	TRBJ2-5	.	CASSSLAGAIKTQYF	TGTGCCAGCTCATCTCTAGCGGGAGCCATTAAGACCCAGTACTTC
.	TRBV5-1	TRBJ1-2	many	CASSLAGGTPNYGYTF	TGCGCCAGCAGCTTGGCCGGTGGAACCCCTAACTATGGCTACACCTTC
.	TRBV6-6	TRBJ2-2	few	CASSYRVGSWVAGELFF	TGTGCCAGCAGTTACCGGGTGGGGAGTTGGGTAGCCGGGGAGCTGTTTTTT